This TCR beta chain was profiled in a study of shared clonotypes between healthy human individuals. Study-level findings and limits: Among several donors, roughly 5.4% of naive CD4 clonotypes were found in common. Clonotypes shared by all four sorted-subset donors had higher generation probabilities than non-shared clonotypes.

Turning to this clone: As yet, its antigen is unknown. The same CDR3 can be traced to other DNA sequences in this sample.

Repertoires were generated with immunoSEQ multiplex PCR, while TCRdb's copy carries only in-frame clones and drops some. The table includes 550,000 to 700,000 clones, about 80% detected once. Looked up from germline, CDR1 is MDHEN and CDR2 is SYDVKM. Trimming cost V 6 bases and J 1 base, with 3 bases left between them. The CDR3 has 11 amino acids. J is TRBJ1-1 and V is TRBV28; D is unclear. The receptor was isolated from a woman aged 30 to 39 in good health. Sample: memory CD4+ T cells sorted from blood. The subset was: CD45RA-negative fraction. The CDR3 sequence: CASRENTEAFF. In nucleotides, the CDR3 is TGTGCCAGCAGAGAGAACACTGAAGCTTTCTTT.